This T cell receptor beta chain was sequenced in a study of T cell clonality in common variable immunodeficiency. This clone was observed many times. Sequencing ends 3 residues short of the CDR3 end; the germline J gene provides the rest. The V end was cut by 8 bases, the J end by 5 bases, with 13 bases between. The V gene's germline CDR1 is MDHEN and CDR2 SYDVKM. The CDR3 loop spans 12 amino acids. The table came from immunoSEQ multiplex PCR; TCRdb's copy has only in-frame clones and leaves some out. Sampling found fewer than 50,000 clones, none seen once. Sequencing was carried out using peripheral blood mononuclear cells. The chain employs TRBV28 and TRBJ2-7; D may be TRBD2 (6 bases). The clonotype comes from a person between 18 and 70 years old in good health. CDR3 DNA (partial): TGTGCCAGCCGGGGGAGCCTCAACGAG. It codes for CASRGSLNE. The whole CDR3 sequence is CASRGSLNEQYF.